This T cell receptor beta chain was recovered during a study of CD8+CD57+ T cells in acquired aplastic anemia. For CDR3 and TCR beta VDJ profiling, genomic DNA was the template used. In TCRdb, the reads were re-called with MiXCR into one record per CDR3 protein. The sample holds just over 450,000 distinct CDR3 sequences, about a third seen once. CDR1 GTSNPN and CDR2 SVGIG come from the germline V gene (reference sequence). Trimming removed 0 bases from V and 4 bases from J, with 10 bases in between. There are 14 residues in the CDR3. CD8+CD57+ cell expansion, shown by flow cytometry, had occurred in the patients selected for sequencing.

This receptor was obtained from a human donor with aplastic anemia. V is TRBV30 and J is TRBJ1-5; no reliable D call. The sequencing input was sorted CD4+, CD8+, or CD8+CD57+ T cells (not recorded which) from PBMCs. CDR3 region: CAWSVSFLNQPQHF. Written as DNA, the CDR3 is TGTGCCTGGAGTGTATCGTTCCTTAATCAGCCCCAGCATTTT.